Listed below are T cell receptor beta chains from one sample, sequenced in a study of blood T cell repertoires in COVID-19. Sequencing was performed with immunoSEQ multiplex PCR; in TCRdb, only in-frame clones are kept and a portion is missing. Seen here are about 140,000 clones, 84% observed once, and the top ten hold 9.5% to 13%. Sequences were obtained from peripheral blood. The source is a man aged 55 to 70 with active or convalescent COVID-19. Each CDR3 is given with its conserved first and last residue. A D gene is named only where the DNA matches it firmly. Only some rows state a clone size, as once, few, many or a class for expanded clones.

few - TRBJ1-1 TRBV11-2 TGTGCCAGCAGCTCACAGGCCTCCCTTGAAGCTTTCTTT CASSSQASLEAFF
- TRBD1 TRBJ1-3 TRBV15 TGTGCCACCAGCAGCGGCCAGGGGGCGAACACCATATATTTT CATSSGQGANTIYF
- TRBD2 TRBJ2-5 TRBV6-2/TRBV6-3 TGTGCCAGCAGTTACGGTGATTCTCGAGCGGGGGAAGAGACCCAGTACTTC CASSYGDSRAGEETQYF
once - TRBJ1-2 TRBV10-3 TGTGCCATCAGTGCCGCAGGGGCCTATGGCTACACCTTC CAISAAGAYGYTF
- - TRBJ2-1 TRBV7-8 TGTGCCAGCAGCTTAGTGGCTAGCAGGTCCTACAATGAGCAGTTCTTC CASSLVASRSYNEQFF
- TRBD1 TRBJ1-5 TRBV19 TGTGCCAGTAGTATAATGGGCAGGGGGCCCTATAGCAATCAGCCCCAGCATTTT CASSIMGRGPYSNQPQHF
few - TRBJ1-2 TRBV6-2/TRBV6-3 TGTGCCAGCAGTTCGGGACTCCCCACCTTC CASSSGLPTF
- - TRBJ1-3 TRBV11-2 TGTGCCAGCAGCATCCGGACAGCCTCTGGAAACACCATATATTTT CASSIRTASGNTIYF
- - TRBJ2-1 TRBV9 TGTGCCAGCAGCCGACTACCCACGCGCTCCTACAATGAGCAGTTCTTC CASSRLPTRSYNEQFF
- - TRBJ1-5 TRBV30 TGTGCCTGGGCTATGGAGGGAGGGGATCAGCCCCAGCATTTT CAWAMEGGDQPQHF
- - TRBJ2-3 TRBV12-3/TRBV12-4 TGTGCCAGCAGTGAAAGGGGGGATACGCAGTATTTT CASSERGDTQYF
- - TRBJ1-4 TRBV19 TGTGCCAGTAGTATAGGGAGGGGACTTACTAATGAAAAACTGTTTTTT CASSIGRGLTNEKLFF
- - TRBJ1-2 TRBV30 TGTGCGCTGGATATGAGGGTCTATGGCTACACCTTC CALDMRVYGYTF
- TRBD1 TRBJ1-2 TRBV5-6 TGTGCCAGCAGCTTAGGACAGGCTTACTATGGCTACACCTTC CASSLGQAYYGYTF
- TRBD1 TRBJ1-2 TRBV5-1 TGCGCCAGCAGCGTGGGGGACAGGCCCCGGGGCTACACCTTC CASSVGDRPRGYTF
- TRBD2 TRBJ2-1 TRBV7-9 TGTGCCAGCAGCTTAGTTCTTAGCGGGTTGTACAATGAGCAGTTCTTC CASSLVLSGLYNEQFF
- - TRBJ1-2 TRBV29-1 TGCAGCGTTGAAAATTCGGGGTTCTATGGCTACACCTTC CSVENSGFYGYTF
- TRBD1 TRBJ1-2 TRBV5-1 TGCGCCAGCAGCTGGGGCCAGGGGGATACCTATGGCTACACCTTC CASSWGQGDTYGYTF
- - TRBJ2-2 TRBV5-1 TGCGCCAGCCGCATGGGGGGCGAGAACACCGGGGAGCTGTTTTTT CASRMGGENTGELFF
- TRBD1 TRBJ1-2 TRBV19 TGTGCCAGTGAGACAGGGGCGCGGCTCATTAGTTCCTATGGCTACACCTTC CASETGARLISSYGYTF
- - TRBJ1-2 TRBV12-3/TRBV12-4 TGTGCCAGCAGTTTACCCCCGGAGAAGGGCTACACCTTC CASSLPPEKGYTF
- TRBD1 TRBJ1-2 TRBV30 TGTGCCTGGATCTATCCTAACAGGGGATATGGCTACACCTTC CAWIYPNRGYGYTF
once TRBD1 TRBJ2-5 TRBV5-1 TGCGCCAGTCAGACAGGGGCGTTCCAAGAGACCCAGTACTTC CASQTGAFQETQYF
- TRBD2 TRBJ2-5 TRBV30 TGTGCCTGGAGTTCTAGCGGGGGGGGCCCGGGGGCCCAGTACTTC CAWSSSGGGPGAQYF
few - TRBJ1-4 TRBV10-3 TGTGCCACGGCAGCAGGCGGGAATGAAAAACTGTTTTTT CATAAGGNEKLFF
- - TRBJ2-6 TRBV7-9 TGTGCCAGCAGCCCAGCAGGGGCTGGGGCCAACGTCCTGACTTTC CASSPAGAGANVLTF
- - TRBJ2-3 TRBV19 TGTGCCAGTACTCTAAGTCCTAGCACAGATACGCAGTATTTT CASTLSPSTDTQYF
- TRBD1 TRBJ1-1 TRBV10-1 TGCGCCAGCAGGGAGACAGGGGTCACTGAAGCTTTCTTT CASRETGVTEAFF
- TRBD1 TRBJ2-7 TRBV18 TGTGCCAGCTCAAGGGACAGTTACGAGCAGTACTTC CASSRDSYEQYF
- - TRBJ2-7 TRBV4-3 TGCGCCAGCAGCCAAGATCTAGACAGCCTGTCCTACGAGCAGTACTTC CASSQDLDSLSYEQYF
- TRBD2 TRBJ2-1 TRBV11-3 TGTGCCAGCAGCTCGCCGGGACTAGGCCTCAATGAGCAGTTCTTC CASSSPGLGLNEQFF
few - TRBJ2-2 TRBV7-5 TGTGCCAGAAGCACAACAGGGGGCGCAACCGGGGAGCTGTTTTTT CARSTTGGATGELFF
- TRBD2 TRBJ2-1 TRBV30 TGTGCCTGGAGTGCCGGGACTAGCGGGAGCAATGAGCAGTTCTTC CAWSAGTSGSNEQFF
few - TRBJ1-5 TRBV6-5 TGTGCCAGCAGTTACGACAATAGCAATCAGCCCCAGCATTTT CASSYDNSNQPQHF
once TRBD1 TRBJ1-6 TRBV19 TGTGCCAGTAGATCAATCGGGACAGCTAATAATTCACCCCTCCACTTT CASRSIGTANNSPLHF
few - TRBJ1-2 TRBV2 TGTGCCAGCAGTGGACAGACCTCCTATGGCTACACCTTC CASSGQTSYGYTF
- TRBD1 TRBJ1-2 TRBV6-5 TGTGCCAGCAGTTACTCAACAGGGGCGAGTGGCTACACCTTC CASSYSTGASGYTF
- - TRBJ1-1 TRBV24-1 TGTGCCACCAGGGAGACAGGGAACACTGAAGCTTTCTTT CATRETGNTEAFF
- - TRBJ2-3 TRBV18 TGTGCCAGCTCACCGGTGGGCTACGCGACCTTAACAGATACGCAGTATTTT CASSPVGYATLTDTQYF
- - TRBJ2-3 TRBV7-2 TGTGCCAGCAGCTCCAGAAGGGGGTCACGGGGCACAGATACGCAGTATTTT CASSSRRGSRGTDTQYF
many TRBD1 TRBJ2-3 TRBV6-2/TRBV6-3 TGTGCCAGCAGTTTCCCGGACAGGACCGGCACAGATACGCAGTATTTT CASSFPDRTGTDTQYF
- TRBD2 TRBJ2-5 TRBV4-3 TGCGCCAGCAGCCTGGGACTAGTCGGACCCCAAGAGACCCAGTACTTC CASSLGLVGPQETQYF